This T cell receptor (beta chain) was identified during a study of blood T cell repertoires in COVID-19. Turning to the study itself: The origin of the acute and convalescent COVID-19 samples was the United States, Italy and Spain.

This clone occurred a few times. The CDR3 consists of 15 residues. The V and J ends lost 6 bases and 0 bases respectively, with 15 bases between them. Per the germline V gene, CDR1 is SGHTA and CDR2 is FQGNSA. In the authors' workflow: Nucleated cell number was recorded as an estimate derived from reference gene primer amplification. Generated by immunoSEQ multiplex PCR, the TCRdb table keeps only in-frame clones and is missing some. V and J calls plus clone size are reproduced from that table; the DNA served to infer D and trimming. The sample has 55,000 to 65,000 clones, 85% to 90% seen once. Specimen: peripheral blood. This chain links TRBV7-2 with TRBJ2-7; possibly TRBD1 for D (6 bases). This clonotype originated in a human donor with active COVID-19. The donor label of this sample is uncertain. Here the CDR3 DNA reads TGTGCCAGCAGTTTGGGGGCGGATAGCTCCTACGAGCAGTACTTC. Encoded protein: CASSLGADSSYEQYF.